The following is a TCR beta chain sequence with its context. This sample is drawn from a study of OX40 agonist ivuxolimab in advanced cancers. Study-wide background: Hepatocellular carcinoma, melanoma, renal cell or head and neck cancer was diagnosed in the dose-escalation patients. Of the patients, three showed partial responses, one with hepatocellular carcinoma and two with cutaneous melanoma.

In germline, CDR1 is GTSNPN, CDR2 SVGIG (reference sequence). This CDR3 is 14 amino acids long. V was shortened by 4 bases and J by 3 bases, with 15 bases between the two germline ends. Some clones are missing from TCRdb's copy, which holds only in-frame ones; the method was immunoSEQ multiplex PCR. Here the sample spans 75,000 to 100,000 clones, approximately 84% being singletons. The source of this sequence is an adult with an advanced solid tumor such as melanoma, head and neck, liver or kidney cancer. J is TRBJ1-1 and V is TRBV30, with D perhaps TRBD1 (5 bases). The input for sequencing was CD4+ or CD8+ T cells sorted from blood, taken in a trial of the OX40 agonist ivuxolimab. The CDR3 is CAWKGEGVYTEAFF. DNA for the CDR3: TGTGCCTGGAAAGGCGAAGGGGTTTACACTGAAGCTTTCTTT.